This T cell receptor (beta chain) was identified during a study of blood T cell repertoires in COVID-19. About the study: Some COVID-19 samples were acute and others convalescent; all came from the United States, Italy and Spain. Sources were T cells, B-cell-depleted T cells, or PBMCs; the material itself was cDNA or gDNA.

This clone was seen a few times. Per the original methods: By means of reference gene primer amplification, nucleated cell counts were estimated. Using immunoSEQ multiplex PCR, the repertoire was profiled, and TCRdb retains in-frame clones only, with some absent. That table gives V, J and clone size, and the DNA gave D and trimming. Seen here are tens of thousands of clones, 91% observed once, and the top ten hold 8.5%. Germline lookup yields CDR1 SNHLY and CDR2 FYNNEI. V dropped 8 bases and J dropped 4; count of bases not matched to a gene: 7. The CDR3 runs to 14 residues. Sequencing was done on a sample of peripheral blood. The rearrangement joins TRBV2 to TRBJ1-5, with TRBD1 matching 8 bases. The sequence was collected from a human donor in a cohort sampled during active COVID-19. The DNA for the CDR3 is TGTGCCAGCCAGGGGGCCATATGGAATCAGCCCCAGCATTTT. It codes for CASQGAIWNQPQHF. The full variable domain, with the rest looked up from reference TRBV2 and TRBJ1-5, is EPEVTQTPSHQVTQMGQEVILRCVPISNHLYFYWYRQILGQKVEFLVSFYNNEISEKSEIFDDQFSVERPDGSNFTLKIRSTKLEDSAMYFCASQGAIWNQPQHFGDGTRLSIL.